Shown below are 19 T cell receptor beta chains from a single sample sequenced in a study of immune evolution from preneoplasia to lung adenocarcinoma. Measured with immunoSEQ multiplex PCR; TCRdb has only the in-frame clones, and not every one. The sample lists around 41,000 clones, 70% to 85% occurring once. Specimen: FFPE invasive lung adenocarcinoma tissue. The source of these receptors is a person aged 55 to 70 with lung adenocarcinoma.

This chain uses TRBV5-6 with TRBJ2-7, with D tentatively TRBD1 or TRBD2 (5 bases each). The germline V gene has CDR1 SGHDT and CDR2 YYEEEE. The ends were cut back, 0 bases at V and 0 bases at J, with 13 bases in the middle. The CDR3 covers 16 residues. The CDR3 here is CASSLERGLFSYEQYF. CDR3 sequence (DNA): TGTGCCAGCAGCTTGGAACGGGGCCTGTTCTCCTACGAGCAGTACTTC.

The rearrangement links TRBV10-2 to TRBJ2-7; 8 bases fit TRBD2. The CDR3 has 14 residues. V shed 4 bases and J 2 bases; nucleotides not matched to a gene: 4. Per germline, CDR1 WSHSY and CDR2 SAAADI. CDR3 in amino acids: CASSVAGTTYEQYF. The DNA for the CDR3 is TGCGCCAGCAGTGTAGCGGGGACCACCTACGAGCAGTACTTC.

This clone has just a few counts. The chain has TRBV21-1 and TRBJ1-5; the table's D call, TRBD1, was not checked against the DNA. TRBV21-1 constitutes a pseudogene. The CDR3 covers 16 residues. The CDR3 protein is CASSKEGTEVEQPQHF. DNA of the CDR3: TGTGCCAGCAGCAAAGAAGGGACAGAGGTAGAACAGCCCCAGCATTTT.

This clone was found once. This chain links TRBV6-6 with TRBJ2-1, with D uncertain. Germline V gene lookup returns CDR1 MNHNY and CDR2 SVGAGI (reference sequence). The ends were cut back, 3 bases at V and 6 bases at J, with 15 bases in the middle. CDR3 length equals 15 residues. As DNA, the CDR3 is TGTGCCAGCAGTTATGGAGCCCCCACCCTCAATGAGCAGTTCTTC. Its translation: CASSYGAPTLNEQFF.

In nucleotides, the CDR3 is TGTGCCTGGAGTAGGTATTTCCAAGAGACCCAGTACTTC. It encodes CAWSRYFQETQYF. The V and J genes are TRBV30 and TRBJ2-5; D is uncertain. CDR3 size: 13 residues. Trimming took 2 bases from V and 1 from J, leaving 8 bases between them. The germline V gene encodes CDR1 GTSNPN and CDR2 SVGIG (reference sequence).

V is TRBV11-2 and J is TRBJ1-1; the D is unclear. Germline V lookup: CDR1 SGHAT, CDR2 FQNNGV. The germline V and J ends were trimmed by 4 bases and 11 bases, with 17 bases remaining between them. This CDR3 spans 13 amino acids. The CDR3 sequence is CASSSETALSAFF. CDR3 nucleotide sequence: TGTGCCAGCAGCTCGGAGACGGCCTTAAGCGCTTTCTTT.

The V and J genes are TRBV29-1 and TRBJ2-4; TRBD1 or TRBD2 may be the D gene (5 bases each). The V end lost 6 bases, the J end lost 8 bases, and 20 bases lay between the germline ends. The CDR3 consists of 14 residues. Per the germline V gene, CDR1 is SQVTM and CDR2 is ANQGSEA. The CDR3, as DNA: TGCAGCGTCGTTAGACAGACTATCGTGGACATTCAGTACTTC. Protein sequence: CSVVRQTIVDIQYF.

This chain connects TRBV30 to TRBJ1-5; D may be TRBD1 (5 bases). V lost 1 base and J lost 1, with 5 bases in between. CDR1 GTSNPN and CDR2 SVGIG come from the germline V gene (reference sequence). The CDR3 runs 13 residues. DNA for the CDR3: TGTGCCTGGAGTGGGGACAGCAATCAGCCCCAGCATTTT. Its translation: CAWSGDSNQPQHF.

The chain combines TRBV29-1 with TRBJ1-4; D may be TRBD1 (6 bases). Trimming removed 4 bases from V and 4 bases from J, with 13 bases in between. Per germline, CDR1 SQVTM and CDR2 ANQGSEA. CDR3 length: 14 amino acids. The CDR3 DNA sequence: TGCAGCGTTGCTGACAGGATCGTTAATGAAAAACTGTTTTTT. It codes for CSVADRIVNEKLFF.

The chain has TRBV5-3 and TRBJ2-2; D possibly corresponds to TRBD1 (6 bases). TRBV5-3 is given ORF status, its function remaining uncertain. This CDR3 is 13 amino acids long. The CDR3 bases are TGTTCTTGTGGGACAACGAACACCGGGGAGCTGTTTTTT. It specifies CSCGTTNTGELFF.

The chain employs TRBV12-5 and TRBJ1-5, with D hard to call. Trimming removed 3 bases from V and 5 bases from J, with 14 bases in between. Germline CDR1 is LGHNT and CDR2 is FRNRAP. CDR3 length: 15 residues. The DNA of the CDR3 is TGTGCTAGTGGTTTAGGTACAGCCCTCCATCAGCCCCAGCATTTT. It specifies CASGLGTALHQPQHF.

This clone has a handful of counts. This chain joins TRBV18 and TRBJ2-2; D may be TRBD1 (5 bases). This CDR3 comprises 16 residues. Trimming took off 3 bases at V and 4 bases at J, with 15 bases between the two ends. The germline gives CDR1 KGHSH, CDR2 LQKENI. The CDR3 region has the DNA TGTGCCAGCTCACCGGCAGGGCAGGGAAGCACCGGGGAGCTGTTTTTT. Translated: CASSPAGQGSTGELFF.

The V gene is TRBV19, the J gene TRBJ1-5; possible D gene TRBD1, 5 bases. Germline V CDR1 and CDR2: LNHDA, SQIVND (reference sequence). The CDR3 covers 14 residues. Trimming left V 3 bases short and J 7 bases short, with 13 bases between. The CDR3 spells CASSIGAGSQPQHF. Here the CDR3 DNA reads TGTGCCAGTAGTATTGGGGCGGGTTCACAGCCCCAGCATTTT.

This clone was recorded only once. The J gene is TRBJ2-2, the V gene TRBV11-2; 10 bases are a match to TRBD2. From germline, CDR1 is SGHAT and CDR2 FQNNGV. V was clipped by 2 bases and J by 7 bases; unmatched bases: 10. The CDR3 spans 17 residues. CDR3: CASSLSQSSGSLGELFF. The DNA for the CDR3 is TGTGCCAGCAGCTTATCCCAGTCTAGCGGGAGTCTCGGGGAGCTGTTTTTT.

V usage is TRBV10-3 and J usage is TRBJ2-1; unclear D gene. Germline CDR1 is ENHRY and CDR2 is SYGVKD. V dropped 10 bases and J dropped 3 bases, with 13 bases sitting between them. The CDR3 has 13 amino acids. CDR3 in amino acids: CATRSGIYNEQFF. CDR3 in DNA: TGTGCCACCCGTTCCGGAATCTACAATGAGCAGTTCTTC.

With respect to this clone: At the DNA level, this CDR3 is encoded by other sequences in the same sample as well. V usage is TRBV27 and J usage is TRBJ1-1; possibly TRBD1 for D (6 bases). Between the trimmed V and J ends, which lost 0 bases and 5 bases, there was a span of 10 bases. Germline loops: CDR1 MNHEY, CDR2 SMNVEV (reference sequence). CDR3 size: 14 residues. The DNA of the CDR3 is TGTGCCAGCAGTTTATCGGCGGGGGCGACTGAAGCTTTCTTT. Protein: CASSLSAGATEAFF.

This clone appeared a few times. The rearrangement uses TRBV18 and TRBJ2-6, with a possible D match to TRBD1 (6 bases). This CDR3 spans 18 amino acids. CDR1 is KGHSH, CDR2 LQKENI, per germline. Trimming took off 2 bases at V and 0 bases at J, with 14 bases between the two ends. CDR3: CASSPYFQGSSGANVLTF. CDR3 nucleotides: TGTGCCAGCTCACCATATTTCCAGGGGAGCTCTGGGGCCAACGTCCTGACTTTC.

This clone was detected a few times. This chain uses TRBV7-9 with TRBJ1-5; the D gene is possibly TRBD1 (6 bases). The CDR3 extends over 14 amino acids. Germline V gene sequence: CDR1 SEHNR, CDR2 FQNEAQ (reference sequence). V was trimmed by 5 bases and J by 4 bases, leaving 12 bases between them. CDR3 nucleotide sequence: TGTGCCAGCAGCCCACAGGGAGGGAATCAGCCCCAGCATTTT. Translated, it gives CASSPQGGNQPQHF.

The CDR3 region has the DNA TGTGCCAGCAGTTCGACAGGTGCCGCTTCCTACGAGCAGTACTTC. It specifies CASSSTGAASYEQYF. The chain recombines TRBV5-6 with TRBJ2-7; possible D gene TRBD1, 6 bases. This CDR3 spans 15 amino acids. CDR1 SGHDT and CDR2 YYEEEE come from the germline V gene. V gave up 5 bases and J gave up 1 base, with 16 bases separating them.